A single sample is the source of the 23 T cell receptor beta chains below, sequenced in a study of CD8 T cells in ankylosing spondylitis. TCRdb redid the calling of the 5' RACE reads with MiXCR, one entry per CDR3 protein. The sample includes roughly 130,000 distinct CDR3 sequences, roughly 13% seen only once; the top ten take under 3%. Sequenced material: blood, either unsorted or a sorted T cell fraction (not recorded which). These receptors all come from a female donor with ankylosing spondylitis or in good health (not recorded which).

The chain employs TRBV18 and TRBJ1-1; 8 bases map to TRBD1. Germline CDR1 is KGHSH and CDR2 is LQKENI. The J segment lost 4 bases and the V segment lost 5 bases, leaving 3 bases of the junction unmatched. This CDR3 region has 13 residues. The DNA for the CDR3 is TGTGCCAGCTCAGAAACAGGGGGCACTGAAGCTTTCTTT. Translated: CASSETGGTEAFF.

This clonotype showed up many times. The chain's CDR3 is CSARDQPYEQYF. CDR3 nucleotides: TGCAGTGCTAGAGATCAGCCCTACGAGCAGTACTTC. The V and J genes are TRBV20-1 and TRBJ2-7; D ambiguous. This CDR3 spans 12 amino acids. Germline CDR1 reads DFQATT; CDR2 reads SNEGSKA (reference sequence). Trimming removed 0 bases at V and 2 bases at J, with 5 bases between.

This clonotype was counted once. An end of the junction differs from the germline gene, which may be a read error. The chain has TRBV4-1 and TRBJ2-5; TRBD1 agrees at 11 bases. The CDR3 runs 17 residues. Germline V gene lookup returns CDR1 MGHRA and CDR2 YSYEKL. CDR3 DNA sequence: TGCGCCAGCAGCCAAGACCCTGGACAGGGGGCGCGGCAGACCCAGTGCTTC. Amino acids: CASSQDPGQGARQTQCF.

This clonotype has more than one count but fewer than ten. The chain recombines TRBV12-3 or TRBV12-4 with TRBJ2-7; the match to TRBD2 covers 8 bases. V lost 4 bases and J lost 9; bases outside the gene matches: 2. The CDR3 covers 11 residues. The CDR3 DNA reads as TGTGCCAGCAGTTCTACTAGCGGGCAGTACTTC. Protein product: CASSSTSGQYF.

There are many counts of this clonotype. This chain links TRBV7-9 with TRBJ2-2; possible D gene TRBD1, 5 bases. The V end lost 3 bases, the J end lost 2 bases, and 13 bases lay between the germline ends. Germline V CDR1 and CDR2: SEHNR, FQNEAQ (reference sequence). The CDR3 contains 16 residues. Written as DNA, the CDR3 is TGTGCCAGCAGCTTTAGCATACAGGACAACACCGGGGAGCTGTTTTTT. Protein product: CASSFSIQDNTGELFF.

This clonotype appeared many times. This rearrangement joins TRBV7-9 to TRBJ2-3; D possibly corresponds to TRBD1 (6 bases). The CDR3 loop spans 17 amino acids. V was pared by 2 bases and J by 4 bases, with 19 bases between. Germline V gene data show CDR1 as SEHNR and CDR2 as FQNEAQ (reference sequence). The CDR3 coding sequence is TGTGCCAGCAGCTTATTAATTTCCAGCGCAGGGGCAGATACGCAGTATTTT. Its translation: CASSLLISSAGADTQYF.

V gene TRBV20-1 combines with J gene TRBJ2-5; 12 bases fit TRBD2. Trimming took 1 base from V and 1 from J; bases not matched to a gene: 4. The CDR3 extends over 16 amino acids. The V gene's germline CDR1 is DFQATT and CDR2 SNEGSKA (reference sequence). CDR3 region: CSARGLAGALQETQYF. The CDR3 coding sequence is TGCAGTGCTAGAGGACTAGCGGGGGCCCTCCAAGAGACCCAGTACTTC.

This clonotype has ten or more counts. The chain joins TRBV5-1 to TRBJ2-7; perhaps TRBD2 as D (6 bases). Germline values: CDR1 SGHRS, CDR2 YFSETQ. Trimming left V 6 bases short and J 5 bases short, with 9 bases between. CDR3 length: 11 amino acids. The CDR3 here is CASTWRDEQYF. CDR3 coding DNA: TGCGCCAGCACTTGGAGGGACGAGCAGTACTTC.

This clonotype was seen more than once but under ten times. The CDR3 region is CASSSRPGLVLYNEQFF. The DNA for the CDR3 is TGTGCCAGCAGCTCACGACCGGGACTAGTATTGTACAATGAGCAGTTCTTC. V usage is TRBV11-2 and J usage is TRBJ2-1; 8 nucleotides agree with TRBD2. V was clipped by 4 bases and J by 4 bases; unmatched bases: 12. CDR1 and CDR2 from the germline V gene are SGHAT and FQNNGV. The CDR3 sequence is 17 residues long.

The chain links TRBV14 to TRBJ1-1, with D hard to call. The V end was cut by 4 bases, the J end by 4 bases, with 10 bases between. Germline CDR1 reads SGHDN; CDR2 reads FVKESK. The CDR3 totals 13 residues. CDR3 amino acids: CASSLTRLTEAFF. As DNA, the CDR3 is TGTGCCAGCAGCCTGACCCGGCTCACTGAAGCTTTCTTT.

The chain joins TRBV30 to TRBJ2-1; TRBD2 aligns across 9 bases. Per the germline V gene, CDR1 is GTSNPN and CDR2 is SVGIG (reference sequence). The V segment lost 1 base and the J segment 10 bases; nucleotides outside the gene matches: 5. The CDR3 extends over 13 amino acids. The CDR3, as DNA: TGTGCCTGGAGTGGAGCGGGGGGATTCGAGCAGTTCTTC. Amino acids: CAWSGAGGFEQFF.

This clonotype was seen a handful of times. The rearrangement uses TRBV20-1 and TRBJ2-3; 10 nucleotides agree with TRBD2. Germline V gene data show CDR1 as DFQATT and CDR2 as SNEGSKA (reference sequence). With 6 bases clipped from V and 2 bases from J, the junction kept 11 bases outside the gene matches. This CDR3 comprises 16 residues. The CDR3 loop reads CSAAVAGGTHTDTQYF. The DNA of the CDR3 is TGCAGTGCAGCTGTAGCGGGGGGTACCCACACAGATACGCAGTATTTT.

CDR3 amino acids: CASSRLQDNEQFF. The CDR3 DNA sequence: TGTGCCAGCAGTAGGCTGCAGGACAATGAGCAGTTCTTC. The chain has TRBV2 and TRBJ2-1; D gene uncertain. Germline CDR1 is SNHLY and CDR2 is FYNNEI. V was trimmed by 5 bases and J by 5 bases, leaving 10 bases between them. CDR3 length equals 13 residues.

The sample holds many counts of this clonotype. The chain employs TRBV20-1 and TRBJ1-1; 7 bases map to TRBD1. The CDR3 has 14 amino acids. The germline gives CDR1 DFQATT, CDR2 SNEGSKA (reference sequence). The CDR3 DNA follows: TGCAGGGGATCCACGGGACAGCGGAACACTGAAGCTTTCTTT. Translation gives CRGSTGQRNTEAFF.

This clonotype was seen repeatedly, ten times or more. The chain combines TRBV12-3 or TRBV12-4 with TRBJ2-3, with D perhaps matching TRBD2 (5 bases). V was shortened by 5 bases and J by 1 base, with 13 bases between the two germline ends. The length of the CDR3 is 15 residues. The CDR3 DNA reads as TGTGCCAGCAGTCCATTAACTAGGGGCACAGATACGCAGTATTTT. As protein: CASSPLTRGTDTQYF.

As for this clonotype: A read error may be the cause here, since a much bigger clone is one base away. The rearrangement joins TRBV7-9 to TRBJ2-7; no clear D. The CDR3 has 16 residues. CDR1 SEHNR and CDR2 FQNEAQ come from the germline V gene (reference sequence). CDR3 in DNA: TGTGCCAGCAGCTTATCCGGGTCGAGGAGCTCCTACGGGCAGTACTTC. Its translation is CASSLSGSRSSYGQYF.

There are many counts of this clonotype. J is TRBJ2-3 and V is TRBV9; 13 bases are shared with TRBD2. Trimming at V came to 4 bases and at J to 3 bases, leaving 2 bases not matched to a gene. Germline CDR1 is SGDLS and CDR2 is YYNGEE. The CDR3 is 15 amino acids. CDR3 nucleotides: TGTGCCAGCAGCCGGACTAGCGGGGGTACAGATACGCAGTATTTT. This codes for CASSRTSGGTDTQYF. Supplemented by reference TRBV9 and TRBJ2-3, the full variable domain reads DSGVTQTPKHLITATGQRVTLRCSPRSGDLSVYWYQQSLDQGLQFLIQYYNGEERAKGNILERFSAQQFPDLHSELNLSSLELGDSALYFCASSRTSGGTDTQYFGPGTRLTVL.

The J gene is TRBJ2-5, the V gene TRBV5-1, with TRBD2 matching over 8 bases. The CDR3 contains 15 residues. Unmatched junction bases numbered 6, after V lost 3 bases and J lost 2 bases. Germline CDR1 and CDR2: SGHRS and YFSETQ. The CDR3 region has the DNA TGCGCCAGCAGCTGGAGCGGGGGATGGCAAGAGACCCAGTACTTC. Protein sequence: CASSWSGGWQETQYF.

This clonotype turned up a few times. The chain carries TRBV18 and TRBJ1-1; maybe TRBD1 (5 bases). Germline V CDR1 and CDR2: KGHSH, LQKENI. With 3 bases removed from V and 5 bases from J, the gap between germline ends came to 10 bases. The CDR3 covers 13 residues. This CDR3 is CASSPMGQTEAFF. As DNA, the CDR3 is TGTGCCAGCTCACCGATGGGGCAAACTGAAGCTTTCTTT.

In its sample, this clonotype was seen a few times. The CDR3 region has the DNA TGTGCCAGCAGCTTGGGCGTGACCCAGTACTTC. This translates into CASSLGVTQYF. This chain joins TRBV7-2 and TRBJ2-5; no clear D. The V and J ends lost 3 bases and 7 bases respectively, with 6 bases between them. The CDR3 contains 11 residues. CDR1 is SGHTA, CDR2 FQGNSA, per germline.

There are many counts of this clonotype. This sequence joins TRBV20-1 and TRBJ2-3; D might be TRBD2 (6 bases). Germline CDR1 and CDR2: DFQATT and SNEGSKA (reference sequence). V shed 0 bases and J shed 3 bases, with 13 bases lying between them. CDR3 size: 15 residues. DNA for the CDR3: TGCAGTGCTAGAGATCAGGAGGGATGGACAGATACGCAGTATTTT. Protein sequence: CSARDQEGWTDTQYF.

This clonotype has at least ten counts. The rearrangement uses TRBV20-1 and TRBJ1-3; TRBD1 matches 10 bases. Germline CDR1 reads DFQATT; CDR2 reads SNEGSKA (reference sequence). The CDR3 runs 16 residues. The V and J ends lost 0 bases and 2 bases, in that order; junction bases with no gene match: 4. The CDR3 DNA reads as TGCAGTGCTAGAGATTGGGGGACAGGGGCTGGAAACACCATATATTTT. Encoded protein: CSARDWGTGAGNTIYF.

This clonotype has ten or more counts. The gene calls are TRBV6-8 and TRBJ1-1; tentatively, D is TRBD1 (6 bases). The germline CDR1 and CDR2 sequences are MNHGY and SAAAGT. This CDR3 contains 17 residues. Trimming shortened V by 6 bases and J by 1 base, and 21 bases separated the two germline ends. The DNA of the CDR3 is TGTGCCAGCAGAGACGGCGCTAACGGGACACCGAACACTGAAGCTTTCTTT. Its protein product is CASRDGANGTPNTEAFF.